The entry below gives a single T cell receptor beta chain sequence along with its context. Its antigen is as yet unknown. Deletions cut 6 bases from V and 5 bases from J, with 16 bases between. This CDR3 contains 13 residues. Per the germline V gene, CDR1 is GTSNPN and CDR2 is SVGIG (reference sequence). The method was immunoSEQ multiplex PCR; TCRdb's version includes in-frame clones alone and lacks a portion of them. Seen here are 120,000 or so clones, about nine tenths observed once, and the top ten hold approximately 2%. The data stem from a study of cytomegalovirus exposure and HLA in healthy donors. Study results and caveats: While the bulk of TCR sequences proved rare, some public TCRs turned up in many donors. The authors listed 150 to 200 TCR beta chains as cytomegalovirus-associated. Testing in vitro showed three CMV-associated chains specific for CMV antigens.

The chain employs TRBV30 and TRBJ2-5, with D tentatively TRBD2 (5 bases). The specimen was PBMCs. This TCR was recovered from a woman aged 18-29 years in good health and CMV-seronegative. The CDR3 loop is CACRRAWRETQYF. CDR3 in DNA: TGTGCCTGTAGACGGGCCTGGAGGGAGACCCAGTACTTC.